The present T cell receptor (beta chain) was sequenced within a study of blood T cell repertoires in COVID-19. Study information: Material from acute and convalescent COVID-19 was sourced from the United States, Italy and Spain. In each case, the material was cDNA or gDNA derived from T cells, B-cell-depleted T cells, or PBMCs.

Donors were grouped by their self-reported clinical history. Participants classified as exposed had met a COVID-19 case within 2 weeks before study entry. From germline, CDR1 is LNHDA and CDR2 SQIVND (reference sequence). The CDR3 has 14 residues. V was trimmed by 7 bases and J by 5 bases, leaving 17 bases between them. Clones were read by immunoSEQ multiplex PCR, and TCRdb kept only the in-frame ones, dropping some. The sample has about 270,000 clones, more than 85% seen once. V and J are TRBV19 and TRBJ1-1; D is unclear. The source material was PBMCs or T cells enriched from blood (not recorded which). The TCR sequence derives from a man aged 35-49 years who had been exposed to COVID-19. CDR3 in amino acids: CASTTSLRATEAFF. The CDR3 nucleotides read TGTGCCAGTACTACGTCTTTGAGGGCGACTGAAGCTTTCTTT.